The present TCR beta chain was sequenced within a study of shared clonotypes between healthy human individuals. An even split of each subset's genomic DNA across several immunoSEQ plates was performed. The table came from immunoSEQ multiplex PCR; TCRdb's copy has only in-frame clones and leaves some out. The table records some 1,100,000 clones, 75% to 85% of them present only once. Deletions cut 0 bases from V and 8 bases from J, with 4 bases between. Germline V gives CDR1 GTSNPN, CDR2 SVGIG (reference sequence). This CDR3 spans 10 amino acids. This receptor was identified in a man between 18 and 35 years old in good health. Some clones in this sample may be carry-over from other donors' samples. The chain carries TRBV30 and TRBJ1-2, with unresolved D. Sequenced material: memory CD4+ T cells from PBMCs. As to subset: CD45RA-negative fraction. CDR3 coding DNA: TGTGCCTGGAGTGTAGAAGGCTACACCTTC. It translates to CAWSVEGYTF.